The 15 T cell receptor beta chains presented below share a single source sample, sequenced in a study of neurological immune-mediated disorders. A single record per CDR3 protein comes from TCRdb applying MiXCR to the 5' RACE reads. The repertoire holds about 89,000 distinct CDR3 sequences, with around 2.6% as singletons. Specimen: PBMCs. The origin of the receptors is a woman between 25 and 40 years old with multiple sclerosis.

This clonotype has a count of ten or more. The chain has TRBV5-5 and TRBJ2-3; the match to TRBD2 covers 12 bases. Germline CDR1 reads SGHKS; CDR2 reads YYEKEE (reference sequence). This CDR3 has 17 residues. V shed 4 bases, J shed 6 bases, and the junction held 12 bases outside the gene matches. In DNA, the CDR3 is TGTGCCAGCAGCCACACTCTAGCGGGAGGGCCAACGGATACGCAGTATTTT. Translating gives CASSHTLAGGPTDTQYF.

In this sample, this clonotype turned up many times. The CDR3 DNA reads TGCGCCAGCAGCCAAGATGTGTCCGCCGTAGCGGGAGTAGATACGCAGTATTTT. Translation gives CASSQDVSAVAGVDTQYF. The J gene is TRBJ2-3, the V gene TRBV4-3; 9 nucleotides agree with TRBD2. The V gene end was trimmed by 0 bases and the J gene end by 5 bases; junction bases not matched to a gene: 12. The CDR3 is made up of 18 amino acids. CDR1 is LGHNA and CDR2 is YSLEER in the germline V gene.

This clonotype was seen at least ten times. The J gene is TRBJ2-7, the V gene TRBV7-9, with 8 bases matching TRBD1. The germline gives CDR1 SEHNR, CDR2 FQNEAQ (reference sequence). The CDR3 loop spans 16 amino acids. Losses at the gene ends were 4 bases for V and 4 bases for J; bases not matched to a gene: 12. CDR3 region: CASSSPRTGRSYEQYF. In nucleotides, the CDR3 is TGTGCCAGCAGCTCCCCTAGGACAGGGAGGTCTTACGAGCAGTACTTC.

The genes are TRBV5-1 and TRBJ2-2; D might be TRBD2 (6 bases). The V end lost 4 bases, the J end lost 5 bases, and 6 bases lay between the germline ends. Germline assignment: CDR1 SGHRS and CDR2 YFSETQ. The CDR3 covers 12 residues. CDR3 residues: CASSGGTGELFF. The CDR3 nucleotides are TGCGCCAGCAGCGGGGGGACCGGGGAGCTGTTTTTT.

Ten or more counts support this clonotype. The CDR3 DNA sequence: TGTGCCACCAGTGCTACTCATGGGGCCTACAATGAGCAGTTCTTC. Encoded protein: CATSATHGAYNEQFF. The chain recombines TRBV24-1 with TRBJ2-1; D not resolved. Germline CDR1 and CDR2: KGHDR and SFDVKD. V lost 5 bases, J lost 2 bases, and 12 bases lay in between. The CDR3 consists of 15 residues.

The table lists this clonotype with many counts. The rearrangement uses TRBV20-1 and TRBJ2-1; 8 bases match TRBD1. Germline CDR1 reads DFQATT; CDR2 reads SNEGSKA (reference sequence). The CDR3 loop spans 14 amino acids. The junction had 4 bases not matched to a gene; V was cut back by 1 base and J by 5 bases. The CDR3 sequence: CSARGLQGDNEQFF. The CDR3 DNA is TGCAGTGCTAGAGGCCTACAGGGGGACAATGAGCAGTTCTTC.

This clonotype was seen ten or more times. The J gene is TRBJ2-3, the V gene TRBV3-1; D remains unclear. CDR3 length: 13 residues. Germline CDR1 LGHDT, CDR2 YNNKEL (reference sequence). Trimming shortened V by 2 bases and J by 5 bases, and 8 bases separated the two germline ends. DNA of the CDR3: TGTGCCAGCAGCCAAACCTCCGGAGATACGCAGTATTTT. It translates to CASSQTSGDTQYF.

This clonotype was seen repeatedly, ten times or more. The CDR3 spells CSARDLSGATEAFF. The CDR3 nucleotides are TGCAGTGCTAGGGACCTCAGTGGGGCCACTGAAGCTTTCTTT. This chain links TRBV20-1 with TRBJ1-1; maybe TRBD1 (5 bases). The length of the CDR3 is 14 residues. Germline CDR1 DFQATT, CDR2 SNEGSKA (reference sequence). The germline V and J ends were trimmed by 3 bases and 4 bases, with 15 bases remaining between them.

This clonotype occurred many times. The chain employs TRBV25-1 and TRBJ2-1; 13 positions agree with TRBD2. Germline V gene data show CDR1 as MGHDK and CDR2 as SYGVNS. The CDR3 runs 16 residues. Losses at the gene ends were 6 bases for V and 6 bases for J; bases not matched to a gene: 8. The DNA of the CDR3 is TGTGCCAGCAGGGTAAATGGACTAGCGGGAGCCAATGAGCAGTTCTTC. Residues: CASRVNGLAGANEQFF.

This clonotype was picked up many times. The J gene is TRBJ2-7, the V gene TRBV20-1; D not certain. Trimming removed 0 bases from V and 2 bases from J, with 14 bases in between. This CDR3 has 15 amino acids. The germline gives CDR1 DFQATT, CDR2 SNEGSKA (reference sequence). The CDR3 spells CSARDLPPRTYEQYF. The CDR3 region has the DNA TGCAGTGCTAGAGATTTGCCCCCGAGGACCTACGAGCAGTACTTC.

This chain joins TRBV7-6 and TRBJ2-1, with TRBD2 matching 8 bases. The CDR3 covers 16 residues. In germline, CDR1 is SGHVS, CDR2 FNYEAQ. The V segment lost 1 base and the J segment 6 bases; nucleotides outside the gene matches: 8. The CDR3 nucleotides are TGTGCCAGCAGCTTAGAATCGGCGCGGGGGGTCAATGAGCAGTTCTTC. Its protein is CASSLESARGVNEQFF. The whole variable domain, filled in from reference TRBV7-6 and TRBJ2-1, reads GAGVSQSPRYKVTKRGQDVALRCDPISGHVSLYWYRQALGQGPEFLTYFNYEAQQDKSGLPNDRFSAERPEGSISTLTIQRTEQRDSAMYRCASSLESARGVNEQFFGPGTRLTVL.

This clonotype was counted many times. The chain has TRBV7-9 and TRBJ2-1; TRBD2 aligns across 7 bases. Germline V CDR1 and CDR2: SEHNR, FQNEAQ (reference sequence). Trimming cost V 7 bases and J 0 bases; bases outside gene matches: 6. The CDR3 sequence is 15 residues long. The CDR3 spells CASNGGGSSYNEQFF. The CDR3 coding sequence is TGTGCCAGCAATGGCGGCGGGAGCTCCTACAATGAGCAGTTCTTC.

This clonotype was observed at least ten times. This chain joins TRBV29-1 and TRBJ1-2; D is perhaps TRBD1 (5 bases). The length of the CDR3 is 14 residues. V was cut by 3 bases and J by 12 bases, with 23 bases left in between. Germline V gene data show CDR1 as SQVTM and CDR2 as ANQGSEA. The CDR3 nucleotides read TGCAGCGTTGACGGGGGTGCGTCAGGCGGCCTAAACACCTTC. As protein: CSVDGGASGGLNTF.

As regards this clonotype: One end of the junction is discordant with germline, which a read error may explain. The chain has TRBV7-8 and TRBJ2-1; 8 bases match TRBD2. Germline V gene data show CDR1 as SGHVS and CDR2 as FQNEAQ. This CDR3 spans 15 amino acids. The CDR3 region is CASRSGREDYNEQVF. CDR3 sequence (DNA): TGTGCCAGCAGGTCGGGGCGGGAGGATTACAATGAGCAGGTCTTC.

This clonotype appeared many times. The chain couples TRBV15 to TRBJ1-2; tentative D call: TRBD1 (5 bases). Germline V CDR1 and CDR2: LNHNV, YYDKDF (reference sequence). V shed 0 bases and J shed 5 bases, with 10 bases lying between them. This CDR3 has 14 amino acids. CDR3 sequence: CATSRDMGHYGYTF. CDR3 nucleotides: TGTGCCACCAGCAGAGATATGGGGCATTATGGCTACACCTTC.